A selection of T cell receptor beta chains follows, all from one sample in a study of CD8 T cells in ankylosing spondylitis. TCRdb itself ran the 5' RACE reads through MiXCR, one entry per CDR3 protein. The sample holds about 66,000 distinct CDR3 sequences, roughly 6.2% seen once. The material sequenced was synovial fluid, either unsorted or a sorted T cell fraction (not recorded which). The source of these receptors is a male donor with ankylosing spondylitis. Both conserved end residues are part of each CDR3. The D gene is left open where the match is weak. Some rows mark clone size as missing; the rest say once, few, many or name a class of expanded clone.

j_call	clone_size	cdr3_length	d_call	v_call	cdr3_nt	cdr3_aa
TRBJ2-2	many	17	-	TRBV9	TGTGCCAGCAGCGCCCGTCCAGATCCGGGGATCACCGGGGAGCTGTTTTTT	CASSARPDPGITGELFF
TRBJ1-2	few	15	TRBD1	TRBV20-1	TGCAGTGCTAGACCCTGGGACAGGGAAAACTATGGCTACACCTTC	CSARPWDRENYGYTF
TRBJ2-7	few	15	-	TRBV7-8	TGTGCCAGCAGCAACGCCGGACTATACTCCTACGAGCAGTACTTC	CASSNAGLYSYEQYF
TRBJ2-3	-	15	-	TRBV6-2/TRBV6-3	TGTGCCAGCAGTTTTCGACTAGTAACTGCAGATACGCAGTATTTT	CASSFRLVTADTQYF
TRBJ1-3	few	15	TRBD1	TRBV28	TGTGCCAGCAGTTGGGACAGAAACTCTGGAAACACCATATATTTT	CASSWDRNSGNTIYF
TRBJ2-3	many	12	-	TRBV10-2	TGCGCCAGCAGCGCGGGCGGGGATACGCAGTATTTT	CASSAGGDTQYF
TRBJ2-1	-	13	TRBD1	TRBV30	TGTGCCTCGGAAATAGAGGGGGCGAATGAGCAGTTCTTC	CASEIEGANEQFF
TRBJ2-1	few	14	-	TRBV11-3	TGTGCCAGCCGCGGGACTTCCACCTACAATGAGCAGTTCTTC	CASRGTSTYNEQFF
TRBJ1-2	many	15	TRBD1	TRBV4-3	TGCGCCAGCAGCCCTGGACAGGCAGCTAACTATGGCTACACCTTC	CASSPGQAANYGYTF
TRBJ2-2	many	15	-	TRBV18	TGTGCCAGCTCACCCAGGAATTCGGACACCGGGGAGCTGTTTTTT	CASSPRNSDTGELFF
TRBJ1-5	-	14	-	TRBV9	TGTGCCAGCAGCCTTAGCCCCGAAGGGCCGGCCCAGCATTTT	CASSLSPEGPAQHF
TRBJ2-7	many	13	-	TRBV6-2/TRBV6-3	TGTGCCAGCAGTTACTCGAGGGAAAGGGAGCAGTACTTC	CASSYSREREQYF
TRBJ2-3	-	13	TRBD2	TRBV10-1	TGCGCCAGCAGTGGACTAGCAGGAGATACGCAGTATTTT	CASSGLAGDTQYF
TRBJ2-5	many	16	TRBD2	TRBV12-3/TRBV12-4	TGTGCCAGCAGTTTGCGAAGCGGGAGGCTCCAAGAGACCCAGTACTTC	CASSLRSGRLQETQYF
TRBJ2-7	-	17	TRBD2	TRBV3-1	TGTGCCAGCAGCCAAGAAGGGGCAAAAGCGGGAGGCGAAGAGCAGTACTTC	CASSQEGAKAGGEEQYF
TRBJ2-2	many	15	-	TRBV5-1	TGCGCCAGCAGCCGGGGACGGATTAACACCGGGGAGCTGTTTTTT	CASSRGRINTGELFF
TRBJ2-5	-	13	-	TRBV30	TGTGCCTGGGAACACAGGGAGGGAGGGACCCAGTACTTC	CAWEHREGGTQYF
TRBJ2-1	-	15	-	TRBV20-1	TGCAGTGCTAGAGAAAGGCAGGGGTTACCGAATGAGCAGTTCTTC	CSARERQGLPNEQFF
TRBJ1-1	many	14	TRBD1	TRBV20-1	TGCAGTGCGCTCTCTCAGGGGGTGAACACTGAAGCTTTCTTT	CSALSQGVNTEAFF
TRBJ2-3	medium-sized	13	-	TRBV29-1	TGCAGCGTTGTACTGTGGAGCACAGATACGCAGTATTTT	CSVVLWSTDTQYF
TRBJ2-7	few	12	-	TRBV20-1	TGCAGTGCTAGAAAGCCGGGCGACGAGCAGTACTTC	CSARKPGDEQYF
TRBJ2-2	many	18	-	TRBV4-1	TGCGCCAGCAGCCAAGATCATATCCTAACTAGGGCTACCGGGGAGCTGTTTTTT	CASSQDHILTRATGELFF
TRBJ2-1	-	17	-	TRBV11-3	TGTGCCAGCAGCTTAGGAGGGCAGCGGGCCCTCTACAATGAGCAGTTCTTC	CASSLGGQRALYNEQFF
TRBJ1-1	few	12	-	TRBV21-1	TGTGCCAGCAGCAAAGACGGGAAAGGGGCTTTCTTT	CASSKDGKGAFF
TRBJ1-6	few	18	-	TRBV18	TGTGCCAGCTCACCGGTGGGCCGAACTCCGGGCCCGGATTCACCCCTCCACTTT	CASSPVGRTPGPDSPLHF
TRBJ2-2	few	15	-	TRBV7-7	TGTGCCAGCAGCTTAGACTTTGGGAACACCGGGGAGCTGTTTTTT	CASSLDFGNTGELFF
TRBJ1-1	few	15	-	TRBV7-8	TGTGCCAGCAGCTTAGCGGGGACGTCGGGCACTGAAGCTTTCTTT	CASSLAGTSGTEAFF
TRBJ2-7	-	13	TRBD1	TRBV7-2	TGTGCCACCGGGACAGGGGTGGCCTACGAGCAGTACTTC	CATGTGVAYEQYF
TRBJ2-7	few	14	-	TRBV7-2	TGTGCCAGCAGCTTAGGGCGGGTTTCCTACGAGCAGTACTTC	CASSLGRVSYEQYF
TRBJ2-6	many	20	TRBD2	TRBV11-2	TGTGCCAGCAGCTGGAGGTGGGCTAGCGGGTACCACTCTGGGGCCAACGTCCTGACTTTC	CASSWRWASGYHSGANVLTF
TRBJ1-5	many	13	-	TRBV28	TGTGCCAGCCGGGAGACTCGCGAACAGCCCCAGCATTTT	CASRETREQPQHF
TRBJ2-2	many	17	TRBD2	TRBV15	TGTGCCCCATCTGGGCCAGCGGGAGAGGGGGACACCGGGGAGCTGTTTTTT	CAPSGPAGEGDTGELFF
TRBJ2-1	many	15	TRBD2	TRBV12-3/TRBV12-4	TGTGCCAGCAGGGGGACTAGCGGGAGATACAATGAGCAGTTCTTC	CASRGTSGRYNEQFF
TRBJ2-1	few	12	TRBD2	TRBV20-1	TGCAGTTTGGCGGGAGGGGTCAATGAGCAGTTCTTC	CSLAGGVNEQFF
TRBJ2-1	many	16	TRBD2	TRBV20-1	TGCAGTGCTAGAAGACTAGCGGGGAGCTCCTACAATGAGCAGTTCTTC	CSARRLAGSSYNEQFF
TRBJ2-7	-	14	-	TRBV6-1	TGTGCCAGCAGCCGCGGGACCCATCCCTACGAGCAGTACTTC	CASSRGTHPYEQYF
TRBJ2-2	few	13	TRBD2	TRBV10-3	TGTGCCACCAGCGGGAGGGGCGCCGGGGAGCTGTTTTTT	CATSGRGAGELFF
TRBJ1-2	-	15	-	TRBV28	TGTGCCAGCAGTTTGGAGACACGGAGGGGTTATGGCTACACCTTC	CASSLETRRGYGYTF
TRBJ1-2	many	14	TRBD1	TRBV5-1	TGCGCCAGCAGCTTGGACAGGGGGAACTCCGGCTACACCTTC	CASSLDRGNSGYTF
TRBJ2-7	many	16	TRBD2	TRBV4-1	TGCGCCAGCAGCCACTCAATAGCGGGGCGATTCTACGAGCAGTACTTC	CASSHSIAGRFYEQYF
TRBJ1-4	few	14	TRBD1	TRBV9	TGTGCCAGCAGCGCAGGGGGCGCGGGTGAAAAACTGTTTTTT	CASSAGGAGEKLFF